The sequence of this T cell receptor (beta chain) was determined in a study of T-cell reconstitution after alpha-beta-depleted transplantation in children (dated by TCRdb to the mid-2010s). Regarding the complete study: T-cell immune reconstitution after TCRalphabeta/CD19-depleted allogeneic hematopoietic cell transplantation in children was quantitatively tracked in the study by means of TCR repertoire profiling.

This clonotype was observed at least ten times. The clone's antigen remains unknown. Base qualities are not provided; no much larger clone lies one nucleotide away. The library was built by means of PCR. Sequencing was performed on an Illumina HiSeq 2500. To normalize quantification of the TCRbeta repertoire, the TCR libraries were built with molecular barcoding that relied on unique molecular identifiers. The public sequencing data were trimmed at Q25 with fastp and processed into clonotypes with MiXCR by TCRdb, which kept only in-frame beta chains. Rows with one shared CDR3 protein collapse into an entry with the most common genes and DNA. This sample has a few hundred thousand distinct CDR3 sequences in its table, and about an eighth of those were observed once. The ten largest clonotypes hold 3.5% to 4.5% of the sample. Deletion took 0 bases off V and 8 bases off J, with a span of 11 bases between the germline ends. Via the germline V gene, CDR1 is SGHRS and CDR2 YFSETQ. CDR3 length: 13 amino acids, cysteine to phenylalanine. The only DNA kept is the CDR3, 39 bases in frame from the first base.

The clonotype comes from a human donor who donated a stem cell graft to a child with Fanconi anemia. This sequence uses TRBV5-1 and TRBJ1-1; no D gene call is confident. Specimen: PBMCs, collected from the stem cell graft. The DNA reads TGCGCCAGCAGCTTGGGACCTGGAAGAGAAGCTTTCTTT. This encodes CASSLGPGREAFF.